A single T cell receptor (beta chain) is shown here with its context. This CDR3 spans 13 amino acids. CDR1 and CDR2 from the germline V gene are MNHEY and SVGAGI. Trimming cost V 7 bases and J 2 bases, with 9 bases left between them. TCRdb recomputed calls from the 5' RACE reads with MiXCR, one row per CDR3 protein. The repertoire holds about 64,000 distinct CDR3 sequences, roughly 23% seen once, with more than 2.5% in the top ten. This chain links TRBV6-5 with TRBJ2-4; maybe TRBD1 (5 bases). The sequenced material came from memory CD4+ T cells sorted from a lymph node. As for subset: memory CD4+ T cells, CD4+CD45RO+CD25-. The TCR was taken from a female donor with breast cancer. The CDR3 protein is CASTSGTKNIQYF. The CDR3 nucleotides read TGTGCCAGCACTTCAGGGACCAAAAACATTCAGTACTTC.